Following are 3 T cell receptor beta chains from one sample sequenced in a study of blood T cell repertoires in COVID-19 (dated by TCRdb to about 2020). The receptor library was made with the immunoSEQ multiplex PCR assay. TCRdb obtained this table from immuneACCESS and retained in-frame rearrangements with V and J assigned. These tables miss some clones; where compared with another copy, unresolved V genes account for less than half of the shortfall, and the remainder is unexplained. The sample table holds roughly 200,000 clones, of which 86% were seen once. 3% to 4.5% of the sample is in the top ten clones. Source material: PBMCs or T cells enriched from blood (not recorded which). These receptor sequences come from a woman in her thirties or forties with acute COVID-19.

The V and J genes are TRBV2 and TRBJ2-5; 11 bases fit TRBD2. This CDR3 comprises 16 residues. Losses at the gene ends were 7 bases for V and 5 bases for J; bases not matched to a gene: 12. CDR1 is SNHLY, CDR2 FYNNEI, per germline. CDR3 DNA: TGTGCCAGCATCCCGGGGTTAGCGGGGGGGCTGGAGACCCAGTACTTC. Protein: CASIPGLAGGLETQYF. The variable domain in full, completed from reference TRBV2 and TRBJ2-5, reads EPEVTQTPSHQVTQMGQEVILRCVPISNHLYFYWYRQILGQKVEFLVSFYNNEISEKSEIFDDQFSVERPDGSNFTLKIRSTKLEDSAMYFCASIPGLAGGLETQYFGPGTRLLVL.

This chain uses TRBV9 with TRBJ1-1; D is ambiguous. Trimming removed 3 bases at V and 3 bases at J, with 9 bases between. CDR1 and CDR2 (germline): SGDLS, YYNGEE. This CDR3 comprises 13 residues. The CDR3 DNA is TGTGCCAGCAGCGCTGCGGCGGACACTGAAGCTTTCTTT. Its translation is CASSAAADTEAFF.

In this sample, this clone turned up once. The V gene is TRBV20-1, the J gene TRBJ1-2, with D unclear. CDR1 is DFQATT, CDR2 SNEGSKA, per germline (reference sequence). V shed 3 bases and J shed 1 base, with 15 bases lying between them. This CDR3 has 15 residues. CDR3 nucleotide sequence: TGCAGTGCTAGTGCAGGCAACCATTATAACTATGGCTACACCTTC. Its translation is CSASAGNHYNYGYTF.